The clone carrying this T cell receptor (beta chain) has only a few counts. TCRdb re-called the RT-PCR reads through MiXCR, storing one row per CDR3 protein. This table has more than 550,000 distinct CDR3 sequences, 14% appearing once. V was pared by 6 bases and J by 1 base, with 17 bases between. CDR3 length equals 16 residues. From germline, CDR1 is SGHVS and CDR2 FNYEAQ. Sequencing used memory CD4+ T cells from blood. J is TRBJ2-3 and V is TRBV7-6, with D perhaps being TRBD1 or TRBD2 (5 bases each). The TCR sequence derives from a female donor in good health, serving as a healthy control. The CDR3, as DNA: TGTGCCAGCAGTTGGCTTGGGGGATCGGGCACAGATACGCAGTATTTT. Translating it yields CASSWLGGSGTDTQYF.